This T cell receptor beta chain is from a study of blood T cell repertoires in COVID-19 (dated by TCRdb to 2020 to 2021). For the study in its entirety: Collaborator samples came from the United States, Italy and Spain and covered acute and convalescent phases of COVID-19. Samples came from the ongoing ImmuneRACE study (first 160 participants) plus 1,254 subjects from 6 global collaborators. The prospective study material was composed of cDNA or gDNA derived from T cells, B-cell-depleted T cells, or PBMCs. The repertoires were released in a freely available public database meant as a resource for research on the immune response to SARS-CoV-2. Nearly every sample came with metadata listing a de-identified subject ID, COVID-19 status, age in years and sex. HLA class I and class II types, where available, came from metadata supplied by the sample provider rather than from assay-based typing. Deeply sampled blood TCRbeta repertoires from subjects exposed to, actively infected with, or recovered from COVID-19 were included in the dataset. The full study reports these points: The amount of clinical and demographic metadata varied by source and participant and was provided uncurated.

Comment on this clone: The antigen it recognizes is unknown. The input lacks base qualities; no much larger clone sits a single base away.

TCRbeta CDR3 regions were amplified from genomic DNA using the immunoSEQ Assay, a bias-controlled multiplex PCR. The authors' pipeline ran thus. The number of nucleated cells in each sample was estimated by amplification of reference gene primers within the assay. To quantify the absolute abundance of each unique TCRbeta CDR3 rearrangement, sequence reads were collapsed and filtered. For each sample, productive Simpson clonality was calculated as the square root of Simpson's diversity index across productive rearrangements. TCRdb re-hosts the immuneACCESS table, in-frame sequences only. Its copies lack some clones; in the studies checked, an unresolved V gene accounts for under half of them, and the cause for the rest is not known. V and J calls and clone size are given by that table; D and trimming were obtained from the DNA. In all, the sample holds roughly 150,000 clones, and 80% to 85% of those were seen once. The ten largest clones add up to roughly a tenth of the sample.

The collaborating institutions used their own protocols to collect whole blood in K2EDTA tubes. For TCRbeta analysis, collaborators shipped samples in one of three forms: frozen whole blood, isolated PBMCs, or DNA extracted from either of those sample types. CDR1 and CDR2, per the germline V gene, are MNHEY and SVGAGI. Inclusive of the bounding cysteine and phenylalanine, the CDR3 is 11 residues long. Only the CDR3 DNA is retained, 33 bases long and in frame from the first base. The junction shows trimming of 11 bases on V and 4 bases on J, plus 11 bases between the germline ends. Sequencing was performed on peripheral blood. This sequence uses TRBV6-5 and TRBJ1-1, with no confidently assigned D gene. This receptor was identified in an elderly woman with active or convalescent COVID-19. The CDR3 region reads CAAASVTEAFF. The bases read TGTGCCGCCGCGTCGGTCACTGAAGCTTTCTTT.